These T cell receptor beta chains were read from a single sample in a study of Ad26.COV2.S vaccination and SARS-CoV-2 variants. The protocol was immunoSEQ multiplex PCR, while the TCRdb copy is restricted to in-frame clones and leaves out a portion. The sample includes about 460,000 clones, 89% of them seen just once. The sample in question was peripheral blood, obtained in a trial of Ad26.COV2.S vaccine versus placebo. These receptors came from a person aged 18 to 59 who received the Ad26.COV2.S COVID-19 vaccine or a placebo. Each CDR3 is given with its conserved first and last residue. The D gene is left open where the match is weak. Some rows mark clone size as missing; the rest say once, few, many or name a class of expanded clone.

size	V	J	D	DNA	CDR3
NA	TRBV30	TRBJ1-6	TRBD1	TGTGCCTGGAGTGCAGGGACAGCTTATAATTCACCCCTCCACTTT	CAWSAGTAYNSPLHF
NA	TRBV5-4	TRBJ2-3	TRBD2	TGTGCCAGCAGCCGGGGGACTAGCGGGGCCTTCACAGATACGCAGTATTTT	CASSRGTSGAFTDTQYF
once	TRBV14	TRBJ2-7	TRBD2	TGTGCCAGCAGCCAAGTTGGACTAGCCCGCTACGAGCAGTACTTC	CASSQVGLARYEQYF
once	TRBV3-1/TRBV3-2	TRBJ2-1	TRBD1	TGTGCCAGCAGCCAAGGGACAGGGGGACACAATGAGCAGTTCTTC	CASSQGTGGHNEQFF
NA	TRBV12-3/TRBV12-4	TRBJ2-3	NA	TGTGCCAGCACGACCGTAGGCTTGGATACGCAGTATTTT	CASTTVGLDTQYF
NA	TRBV24-1	TRBJ2-1	NA	TGTGCCACCAGTGAATCCGGGACAGAGCAGTTCTTC	CATSESGTEQFF
NA	TRBV2	TRBJ2-7	TRBD2	TGTGCCAGCAGTCTGGCTAGCGGGAGCTACGAGCAGTACTTC	CASSLASGSYEQYF
NA	TRBV6-6	TRBJ1-2	NA	TGTGCCAGCAGTTCCGAGGCAGCGAACTATGGCTACACCTTC	CASSSEAANYGYTF
few	TRBV7-9	TRBJ2-1	TRBD2	TGTGCCAGCAGCGGGACCGGGACTACCAACAATGAGCAGTTCTTC	CASSGTGTTNNEQFF
NA	TRBV18	TRBJ1-2	NA	TGTGCCAGCCTTGACACTCCCGAAGGAGGCTACACCTTC	CASLDTPEGGYTF
NA	TRBV28	TRBJ2-1	NA	TGTGCCAGCAGTTTGGTAGGGAGCTCCTACAATGAGCAGTTCTTC	CASSLVGSSYNEQFF
NA	TRBV7-2	TRBJ1-2	NA	TGTGCCAGCAGCTTAGAACAAGGACTGTCCTATGGCTACACCTTC	CASSLEQGLSYGYTF
NA	TRBV29-1	TRBJ1-1	TRBD1	TGCAGCGTTCGCTTCCTGGGGACAGGGGTCACTGAAGCTTTCTTT	CSVRFLGTGVTEAFF
NA	TRBV10-1	TRBJ2-5	NA	TGCGCCAGCAAACGACAGGGCAGGGGAGGATATTGGCAAGAGACCCAGTACTTC	CASKRQGRGGYWQETQYF
NA	TRBV19	TRBJ1-5	TRBD1	TGTGCCAGTACCTCCGGGACAGGGACAGGAAATCAGCCCCAGCATTTT	CASTSGTGTGNQPQHF
NA	TRBV19	TRBJ2-1	NA	TGTGCCAGTAGCATTGAAAGGTGGAATGAGCAGTTCTTC	CASSIERWNEQFF
NA	TRBV3-1/TRBV3-2	TRBJ2-1	NA	TGTGCCAGCAGCCAAGGCTATGAGCAGTTCTTC	CASSQGYEQFF
NA	TRBV6-5	TRBJ1-1	TRBD1	TGTGCCAGCAGCTCCTACAGGGGCACTGAAGCTTTCTTT	CASSSYRGTEAFF
NA	TRBV30	TRBJ1-4	NA	TGTGCCTGGAGTGTAGCCTTGGGGGGAAATGAAAAACTGTTTTTT	CAWSVALGGNEKLFF
NA	TRBV6-5	TRBJ1-2	NA	TGTGCCAGCAGTCCCGGTTATAACTATGGCTACACCTTC	CASSPGYNYGYTF
NA	TRBV7-6	TRBJ1-6	TRBD1	TGTGCCAGCAGCGTTTCGGGACAGTTAAATTCACCCCTCCACTTT	CASSVSGQLNSPLHF
once	TRBV27	TRBJ2-5	TRBD1	TGTGCCAGCAGTTCCGGGACAGGGGACCAAGAGACCCAGTACTTC	CASSSGTGDQETQYF
NA	TRBV30	TRBJ1-2	NA	TGTGCCTGGAGCGGAGGGGAAACTAACTATGGCTACACCTTC	CAWSGGETNYGYTF
NA	TRBV19	TRBJ2-6	NA	TGTGCCAGTACACAGACGCCACCTGGGGCCAACGTCCTGACTTTC	CASTQTPPGANVLTF
NA	TRBV18	TRBJ2-7	NA	TGTGCCAGCTCATCCTCACAGGTCTACGAGCAGTACTTC	CASSSSQVYEQYF
NA	TRBV7-3	TRBJ2-1	NA	TGTGCCAGCAGCCCAGGAGGGACTTCAGGCAATGAGCAGTTCTTC	CASSPGGTSGNEQFF
NA	TRBV24-1	TRBJ1-1	NA	TGTGCCACCAGTCTGGGCTGGAACACTGAAGCTTTCTTT	CATSLGWNTEAFF
NA	TRBV3-1/TRBV3-2	TRBJ1-4	NA	TGTGCCAGCAGCCAAACTACCCCTCTTCGGGTAGCAACTAATGAAAAACTGTTTTTT	CASSQTTPLRVATNEKLFF
NA	TRBV24-1	TRBJ2-3	NA	TGTGCCACCAGTGACCCCCGCGCTCGGACTCCCCGCCGCACAGATACGCAGTATTTT	CATSDPRARTPRRTDTQYF
once	TRBV2	TRBJ1-5	NA	TGTGCCAGCAGCTGGCAGGCAGGGCCTTATAGCAATCAGCCCCAGCATTTT	CASSWQAGPYSNQPQHF
NA	TRBV7-3	TRBJ2-4	NA	TGTGCCAGCAGCTTAAATGGGATGAACATTCAGTACTTC	CASSLNGMNIQYF
NA	TRBV7-2	TRBJ1-2	NA	TGTGCCAGCAGCTTAGTTGGGGGCGCGGATGGGGGCTACACCTTC	CASSLVGGADGGYTF
NA	TRBV4-1	TRBJ2-7	NA	TGCGCCAGCAGCCTCAACAGAGCCTACGAGCAGTACTTC	CASSLNRAYEQYF
NA	TRBV6-5	TRBJ1-2	TRBD1	TGTGCCAGCAGTTATTCGGACACAGGGGTATATGGCTACACCTTC	CASSYSDTGVYGYTF
once	TRBV6-2/TRBV6-3	TRBJ1-5	TRBD1	TGTGCCAGCAGTTACGGCAGGGGGGGGAGCAATCAGCCCCAGCATTTT	CASSYGRGGSNQPQHF
NA	TRBV18	TRBJ1-3	NA	TGTGCCAGCTCACCACGTCATCGCGGGGGTGGCACCATATATTTT	CASSPRHRGGGTIYF
NA	TRBV9	TRBJ1-2	NA	TGTGCCAGCAGCGCGGGGACGGAAGAGCGCTATGGCTACACCTTC	CASSAGTEERYGYTF
NA	TRBV21-1	TRBJ1-4	NA	TGCCGGGGGACTGTTCAGAATGAAAAACTGTTTTTT	CRGTVQNEKLFF
NA	TRBV3-1/TRBV3-2	TRBJ2-5	TRBD2	TGTGCCAGCAGCCAAGATCGGGCGGGAGCAATGGGGGAGACCCAGTACTTC	CASSQDRAGAMGETQYF
NA	TRBV6-1	TRBJ2-3	NA	TGTGCCAGCAGTGAACTTTACTTTTTTTTCGACGGACAGTCTAGCACAGATACGCAGTATTTT	CASSELYFFFDGQSSTDTQYF
NA	TRBV10-2	TRBJ1-5	NA	TGCGCCAGCAGTGAACAGCGGGGAGGGCCCCAGCATTTT	CASSEQRGGPQHF
NA	TRBV19	TRBJ2-3	NA	TGTGCCAGTGCTGCCTTAGAGACTCCGGCAGGTACGCAGTATTTT	CASAALETPAGTQYF
NA	TRBV6-5	TRBJ1-1	NA	TGTGCCAGCGGACAGAACACTGAAGCTTTCTTT	CASGQNTEAFF
NA	TRBV5-1	TRBJ2-7	TRBD2	TGCGCCAGCAGCTGGGGGGGTGATCAGTCCTACGAGCAGTACTTC	CASSWGGDQSYEQYF
NA	TRBV12-3/TRBV12-4	TRBJ1-2	NA	TGTGCCAGCAGTTTAAAACAGAATGGCTACACCTTC	CASSLKQNGYTF
NA	TRBV18	TRBJ2-2	NA	TGTGCCAGCTCACGCGACAGGCTCTCGAACACCGGGGAGCTGTTTTTT	CASSRDRLSNTGELFF
once	TRBV2	TRBJ1-2	NA	TGTGCCAGCAGTGAGGATGGCTACACCTTC	CASSEDGYTF
NA	TRBV5-1	TRBJ1-1	NA	TGCGCCAGCAGCTTGGATGGGCTGAACACTGAAGCTTTCTTT	CASSLDGLNTEAFF
NA	TRBV5-5	TRBJ2-3	NA	TGTGCCAGCAGCCTGAGCACAGATACGCAGTATTTT	CASSLSTDTQYF